The entry that follows covers one T cell receptor beta chain sequence. The time point is: baseline, week 1 (first vaccination visit). Noted treatment: pre-vaccination baseline after standard-of-care therapy. The sample comes from a study of a mutant IDH1 vaccine in newly diagnosed glioma. Using immunoSEQ multiplex PCR, the repertoire was profiled, and TCRdb retains in-frame clones only, with some absent. The profile shows 25,000 to 35,000 clones, about four fifths of them singletons. This CDR3 contains 15 residues. Trimming took off 0 bases at V and 7 bases at J, with 13 bases between the two ends. In germline, CDR1 is SEHNR, CDR2 FQNEAQ (reference sequence).

The input for sequencing was PBMCs, taken from a glioma patient treated with radiotherapy, temozolomide or both. The chain has TRBV7-9 and TRBJ1-5; D is perhaps TRBD1 (5 bases). The receptor was derived from a man between 25 and 39 years old with glioma. CDR3 region: CASSLAPGEGQPQHF. The CDR3 nucleotides read TGTGCCAGCAGCTTAGCGCCGGGGGAGGGCCAGCCCCAGCATTTT.